This T cell receptor beta chain stems from a study of T cells in Graves' hyperthyroidism and ophthalmopathy. This clonotype was found many times. What it recognizes is unknown. The source material, RNA transcripts, was used to amplify TCR beta CDR3 regions. The study used the HTBI primer set for a first-round RT-PCR of the TCR CDR3. TCRdb independently ran MiXCR on the multiplex PCR reads; one entry per CDR3 protein. The data hold around 350,000 distinct CDR3 sequences, with around 25% observed a single time. The study, taken as a whole, reports: Most expanded thyroid clonotypes above 0.001 recurred in blood.

V shed 5 bases and J shed 2 bases, with 10 bases lying between them. Per germline, CDR1 SNHLY and CDR2 FYNNEI. The CDR3 totals 13 residues. The chain carries TRBV2 and TRBJ2-7; D not certain. The receptor's source is a man over 45 with Graves' hyperthyroidism. Sequenced sample: blood. CDR3 coding DNA: TGTGCCAGCAGTTGGACGCCAACCTACGAGCAGTACTTC. This codes for CASSWTPTYEQYF.